The present T cell receptor beta chain was sequenced within a study of beta chain features in type 1 diabetes. Whole-study findings and limits: Naive, central memory and Treg TCRB repertoires appeared more alike in patients than in healthy donors.

CD4+ naive, central memory, regulatory and stem cell-like memory cells were sorted via CD45RO/CCR7/CD25/CD127/CD95/CD27. Since all of the isolated RNA was reverse transcribed, expressed TCRB transcripts were what got sequenced. The assay was immunoSEQ multiplex PCR, and TCRdb's table has in-frame clones only and misses some. The data show roughly 450,000 clones, about an eighth seen once. Per germline, CDR1 SEHNR and CDR2 FQNEAQ (reference sequence). Trimming pared 0 bases from V and 3 bases from J, leaving 15 bases between. The CDR3 extends over 16 amino acids. Regarding this clone: The target antigen is unknown.

This chain joins TRBV7-9 and TRBJ2-7; D is possibly TRBD1 or TRBD2 (6 bases each). Specimen: naive CD4+ T cells from blood. The sequence came from a woman in her late teens or twenties in good health. The CDR3 nucleotides are TGTGCCAGCAGCTTAGCCCGGGGGCGAGACAGCTACGAGCAGTACTTC. It specifies CASSLARGRDSYEQYF.